This T cell receptor beta chain was sequenced during a study of blood T cell repertoires in COVID-19. About the study: The samples span acute and convalescent COVID-19 from the United States, Italy and Spain.

TCRdb's table, derived via immunoSEQ multiplex PCR, lists solely in-frame clones and lacks some. The table lists roughly 310,000 clones, 90% of them singletons. J was trimmed by 5 bases and V by 0 bases; bases with no gene match: 4. The CDR3 is made up of 15 amino acids. The V gene's germline CDR1 is LGHDT and CDR2 YNNKEL (reference sequence). Two negative PCRs, clearance, or symptom resolution characterized the recovered Cohort 3 donors. The sequencing input was PBMCs or T cells enriched from blood (not recorded which). The clonotype originates from a man aged 55 to 69 who had recovered from COVID-19. This chain uses TRBV3-1 (or the pseudogene TRBV3-2) with TRBJ2-5; TRBD2 agrees at 9 bases. The CDR3 DNA sequence: TGTGCCAGCAGCCAAGAATACAGCGGGGGGGAGACCCAGTACTTC. This translates into CASSQEYSGGETQYF.